The text below deals with one TCR beta chain. Researchers amplified the TCR beta CDR3 regions from RNA transcripts. HTBI primers were the set used in a first-round RT-PCR of the TCR CDR3. TCRdb passed the multiplex PCR reads through MiXCR, listing each CDR3 protein once. The table shows under 350,000 distinct CDR3 sequences, with roughly 20% occurring only once. These data originate in a study of T cells in Graves' hyperthyroidism and ophthalmopathy. This CDR3 is built from 15 residues. The V and J ends lost 5 bases and 4 bases, in that order; junction bases with no gene match: 7. The chain joins TRBV12-3 or TRBV12-4 to TRBJ2-1; 8 bases match TRBD1. The TCR originated in a woman between 50 and 59 years old with Graves' hyperthyroidism. The sequenced sample was blood. CDR3 amino acids: CASSMGGQGYNEQFF. CDR3 nucleotides: TGTGCCAGCAGTATGGGAGGACAGGGATACAATGAGCAGTTCTTC.